These 27 T cell receptor beta chains came from one sample sequenced in a study of OX40 agonist ivuxolimab in advanced cancers. Clones were read by immunoSEQ multiplex PCR, and TCRdb kept only the in-frame ones, dropping some. The profile shows roughly 38,000 clones, 74% of them singletons. The starting material was CD4+ or CD8+ T cells sorted from blood, obtained in a trial of the OX40 agonist ivuxolimab. These receptor sequences come from an adult with an advanced solid tumor such as melanoma, head and neck, liver or kidney cancer.

The V gene is TRBV28, the J gene TRBJ1-6, with D perhaps TRBD1 (5 bases). The CDR3 runs to 15 residues. V was clipped by 2 bases and J by 4 bases, with 9 bases between them. Germline CDR1 and CDR2: MDHEN and SYDVKM. The CDR3 region is CASSLDGGYNSPLHF. In DNA form, the CDR3 reads TGTGCCAGCAGTTTAGATGGGGGATATAATTCACCCCTCCACTTT.

The chain employs TRBV14 and TRBJ2-3; no definite D call. The CDR3 sequence is 15 residues long. Germline V lookup: CDR1 SGHDN, CDR2 FVKESK. V lost 2 bases and J lost 0, with 9 bases in between. The CDR3 spells CASSQRTPSTDTQYF. In DNA form, the CDR3 reads TGTGCCAGCAGCCAACGAACTCCTAGCACAGATACGCAGTATTTT. The full variable domain, with the rest looked up from reference TRBV14 and TRBJ2-3, is EAGVTQFPSHSVIEKGQTVTLRCDPISGHDNLYWYRRVMGKEIKFLLHFVKESKQDESGMPNNRFLAERTGGTYSTLKVQPAELEDSGVYFCASSQRTPSTDTQYFGPGTRLTVL.

This CDR3 reads CASSLSGVNNEQFF. CDR3 sequence (DNA): TGTGCCAGCAGTTTATCAGGGGTGAATAATGAGCAGTTCTTC. The chain combines TRBV27 with TRBJ2-1; possible D gene TRBD1, 5 bases. V dropped 0 bases and J dropped 7 bases, with 10 bases sitting between them. Germline CDR1 and CDR2: MNHEY and SMNVEV (reference sequence). The CDR3 runs to 14 residues.

This clone was detected a few times. The chain links TRBV10-3 to TRBJ1-4; D not certain. This CDR3 spans 13 amino acids. The germline V gene has CDR1 ENHRY and CDR2 SYGVKD. V was pared by 10 bases and J by 4 bases, with 13 bases between. In DNA, the CDR3 is TGTGCCACAAGACGGTCCGATAATGAAAAACTGTTTTTT. Amino acids: CATRRSDNEKLFF.

This chain joins TRBV5-5 and TRBJ1-1, with D hard to call. CDR1 and CDR2 (germline): SGHKS, YYEKEE (reference sequence). CDR3 length: 13 amino acids. The V end was cut by 2 bases, the J end by 0 bases, with 5 bases between. For the CDR3, the DNA is TGTGCCAGCAGCTTAGGCCTGAACACTGAAGCTTTCTTT. Its translation is CASSLGLNTEAFF.

The rearrangement uses TRBV6-6 and TRBJ1-6; the match to TRBD1 covers 10 bases. Germline V gives CDR1 MNHNY, CDR2 SVGAGI (reference sequence). V lost 2 bases, J lost 10 bases, and 5 bases stayed unmatched. CDR3 length equals 15 residues. The CDR3 bases are TGTGCCAGCAGTTACCTCGGGACAGGGGAATCACCCCTCCACTTT. The encoded protein is CASSYLGTGESPLHF.

This chain uses TRBV5-5 with TRBJ1-6; no firm D call. V lost 6 bases and J lost 7, with 14 bases in between. Germline V lookup: CDR1 SGHKS, CDR2 YYEKEE (reference sequence). The CDR3 contains 14 residues. The CDR3 loop reads CASTSRLPNSPLHF. The CDR3 region has the DNA TGTGCCAGCACCTCGAGGTTACCGAATTCACCCCTCCACTTT.

The chain couples TRBV29-1 to TRBJ1-5; D remains unclear. CDR1 is SQVTM, CDR2 ANQGSEA, per germline. This CDR3 has 16 residues. Trimming left V 6 bases short and J 0 bases short, with 18 bases between. The CDR3 DNA sequence: TGCAGCGTAACTAGTAGGGTGAACAATAGCAATCAGCCCCAGCATTTT. Its protein is CSVTSRVNNSNQPQHF. Drawing the rest from reference TRBV29-1 and TRBJ1-5, the complete variable domain is SAVISQKPSRDICQRGTSLTIQCQVDSQVTMMFWYRQQPGQSLTLIATANQGSEATYESGFVIDKFPISRPNLTFSTLTVSNMSPEDSSIYLCSVTSRVNNSNQPQHFGDGTRLSIL.

As for this clone: Germline and junction disagree at one end, which may indicate a read error. The rearrangement joins TRBV5-1 to TRBJ2-6; D is unclear. The CDR3 covers 15 residues. Germline V gene sequence: CDR1 SGHRS, CDR2 YFSETQ. CDR3 region: CASSLGRSEANVLTF. DNA of the CDR3: TGCGCCAGCAGCTTAGGACGCTCTGAGGCCAACGTCCTGACTTTC.

This chain joins TRBV2 and TRBJ1-2, with a weak D call TRBD1 (6 bases). The germline CDR1 and CDR2 sequences are SNHLY and FYNNEI. CDR3 length: 13 amino acids. Trimming stripped 8 bases from V and 3 bases from J, with 13 bases between. The CDR3 sequence: CASLRGADYGYTF. The CDR3 nucleotides are TGTGCCAGCCTAAGGGGGGCGGACTATGGCTACACCTTC.

The chain employs TRBV7-3 and TRBJ2-3; 8 positions match TRBD2. Germline values: CDR1 SGHTA, CDR2 FQGTGA. V lost 5 bases to trimming and J lost 1 base; unmatched junction nucleotides: 2. This CDR3 comprises 14 residues. CDR3 nucleotide sequence: TGTGCCAGCAGCGCTAGCGGGCGCACAGATACGCAGTATTTT. Its translation: CASSASGRTDTQYF. Drawing the rest from reference TRBV7-3 and TRBJ2-3, the complete variable domain is GAGVSQTPSNKVTEKGKYVELRCDPISGHTALYWYRQSLGQGPEFLIYFQGTGAADDSGLPNDRFFAVRPEGSVSTLKIQRTERGDSAVYLCASSASGRTDTQYFGPGTRLTVL.

The CDR3 spells CASNRAGELFF. Written as DNA, the CDR3 is TGTGCCAGTAATAGGGCCGGGGAGCTGTTTTTT. This chain joins TRBV19 and TRBJ2-2; D is unresolved. Germline V gene lookup returns CDR1 LNHDA and CDR2 SQIVND (reference sequence). CDR3 length equals 11 residues. V was clipped by 7 bases and J by 6 bases, with 6 bases between them.

The chain uses TRBV2 and TRBJ2-5; 14 nucleotides align to TRBD2. The trim removed 5 bases at V and 5 bases at J, leaving 4 bases unmatched. The CDR3 totals 15 residues. The V gene's germline CDR1 is SNHLY and CDR2 FYNNEI. DNA for the CDR3: TGTGCCAGCAGTAATAGACTAGCGGGGGGGGAGACCCAGTACTTC. It translates to CASSNRLAGGETQYF.

V is TRBV7-2 and J is TRBJ2-3, with 7 nucleotides matching TRBD2. V was pared by 0 bases and J by 2 bases, with 5 bases of the junction left unmatched. This CDR3 has 16 amino acids. The germline CDR1 and CDR2 sequences are SGHTA and FQGNSA. The CDR3 is CASSLAQSGATDTQYF. CDR3 nucleotides: TGTGCCAGCAGCTTAGCTCAAAGCGGGGCCACAGATACGCAGTATTTT. Drawing the rest from reference TRBV7-2 and TRBJ2-3, the complete variable domain is GAGVSQSPSNKVTEKGKDVELRCDPISGHTALYWYRQSLGQGLEFLIYFQGNSAPDKSGLPSDRFSAERTGGSVSTLTIQRTQQEDSAVYLCASSLAQSGATDTQYFGPGTRLTVL.

This clone was recorded only once. The J gene is TRBJ2-5, the V gene TRBV30; possible D gene TRBD2, 6 bases. CDR3 length: 14 residues. CDR1 GTSNPN and CDR2 SVGIG come from the germline V gene (reference sequence). The V gene lost 5 bases and the J gene lost 4 bases, with 17 bases spanning the gap. The CDR3 sequence is CAWRPRRGGETQYF. The CDR3 nucleotides are TGTGCCTGGCGACCCCGGAGGGGAGGAGAGACCCAGTACTTC.

The V and J genes are TRBV28 and TRBJ1-2; D is possibly TRBD1 (6 bases). The CDR3 is 12 residues long. Germline CDR1 is MDHEN and CDR2 is SYDVKM. V gave up 2 bases and J gave up 8 bases, with 9 bases separating them. The DNA for the CDR3 is TGTGCCAGCAGTTTAAACGGGGGCGGCTACACCTTC. As protein: CASSLNGGGYTF.

The gene calls are TRBV4-2 and TRBJ2-5; D perhaps matches TRBD2 (5 bases). The J call may be in error: the DNA end matches TRBJ2-7 better. This CDR3 is 16 amino acids long. CDR1 is LGHNA, CDR2 YNFKEQ, per germline. CDR3 in amino acids: CASSQEGGLSSYEQYF. The CDR3 DNA follows: TGTGCCAGCAGCCAAGAGGGCGGACTTAGCTCCTACGAGCAGTACTTC.

Turning to this clone: This specimen includes other DNA sequences encoding the same CDR3. The chain carries TRBV5-1 and TRBJ1-2, with 11 bases fitting TRBD1. The CDR3 contains 15 residues. Trimming removed 3 bases from V and 5 bases from J; junction bases left unmatched: 6. Per the germline V gene, CDR1 is SGHRS and CDR2 is YFSETQ. The CDR3: CASSSQGQGGYGYTF. The DNA of the CDR3 is TGCGCCAGCAGCTCTCAGGGACAGGGGGGTTATGGCTACACCTTC.

In its sample, this clone was seen a few times. This chain uses TRBV6-6 with TRBJ2-3, with TRBD1 matching over 10 bases. The CDR3 extends over 13 amino acids. Trimming cost V 7 bases and J 6 bases; bases outside gene matches: 4. From germline, CDR1 is MNHNY and CDR2 SVGAGI (reference sequence). CDR3 protein: CASTRDRGDTQYF. CDR3 DNA sequence: TGTGCCAGCACCCGGGACAGGGGTGATACGCAGTATTTT.

This clone appeared a single time. The rearrangement uses TRBV9 and TRBJ1-1; no reliable D call. Between the trimmed V and J ends, which lost 0 bases and 3 bases, there was a span of 9 bases. CDR1 is SGDLS and CDR2 is YYNGEE in the germline V gene. This CDR3 comprises 14 residues. The CDR3 region is CASSVGRQHTEAFF. Written as DNA, the CDR3 is TGTGCCAGCAGCGTAGGGAGGCAGCACACTGAAGCTTTCTTT.

The chain employs TRBV10-3 and TRBJ2-7; no firm D call. V was shortened by 4 bases and J by 3 bases, with 10 bases between the two germline ends. The germline V gene encodes CDR1 ENHRY and CDR2 SYGVKD. The CDR3 contains 13 residues. The CDR3 protein is CAISGDVGYEQYF. As DNA, the CDR3 is TGTGCCATCAGTGGTGACGTTGGCTACGAGCAGTACTTC.

The rearrangement joins TRBV5-1 to TRBJ2-3; 11 bases are a match to TRBD2. The V gene end was trimmed by 3 bases and the J gene end by 0 bases; junction bases not matched to a gene: 0. The CDR3 extends over 15 amino acids. Looked up from germline, CDR1 is SGHRS and CDR2 is YFSETQ. The chain's CDR3 is CASSWTSGSTDTQYF. The CDR3 DNA sequence: TGCGCCAGCAGCTGGACTAGCGGGAGCACAGATACGCAGTATTTT.

This chain links TRBV10-3 with TRBJ2-7; possible D gene TRBD1, 6 bases. Germline V gene sequence: CDR1 ENHRY, CDR2 SYGVKD. This CDR3 comprises 14 residues. Trimming took 10 bases from V and 2 from J, leaving 18 bases between them. In DNA form, the CDR3 reads TGTGCCAGCGCGACCGGGACATTAGCCTACGAGCAGTACTTC. The encoded protein is CASATGTLAYEQYF.

The chain recombines TRBV5-8 with TRBJ1-3; 7 bases line up with TRBD1. This CDR3 comprises 15 residues. Germline V CDR1 and CDR2: SGHTS, YDEGEE. Trimming removed 4 bases from V and 1 base from J; junction bases left unmatched: 5. CDR3 sequence: CASSDRDRSGNTIYF. CDR3 in DNA: TGTGCCAGCAGCGACCGGGACAGATCTGGAAACACCATATATTTT.

This chain joins TRBV7-9 and TRBJ1-2; D unresolved. The CDR3 has 17 amino acids. CDR1 and CDR2 from the germline V gene are SEHNR and FQNEAQ (reference sequence). V lost 5 bases, J lost 1 base, and 20 bases lay in between. The CDR3 spells CASSPLGLPILNYGYTF. The CDR3 DNA is TGTGCCAGCAGCCCCCTGGGTCTACCAATTCTTAACTATGGCTACACCTTC.

J is TRBJ1-3 and V is TRBV6-5; D unclear. In germline, CDR1 is MNHEY, CDR2 SVGAGI. The CDR3 spans 15 residues. Trimming removed 7 bases at V and 0 bases at J, with 13 bases between. CDR3 in amino acids: CASTSQLISGNTIYF. The CDR3 DNA is TGTGCCAGCACCTCCCAGCTAATCTCTGGAAACACCATATATTTT.

V usage is TRBV5-6 and J usage is TRBJ2-1; the D is unclear. Germline V gene lookup returns CDR1 SGHDT and CDR2 YYEEEE. The germline V and J ends were trimmed by 2 bases and 10 bases, with 7 bases remaining between them. The CDR3 loop spans 11 amino acids. The CDR3 region is CASSFVLEQFF. The CDR3 region has the DNA TGTGCCAGCAGCTTTGTGCTCGAGCAGTTCTTC.